The 20 T cell receptor beta chains given below trace back to one sample, sequenced in a study of T cell responses to AZD1222 COVID-19 vaccine. Produced via immunoSEQ multiplex PCR; TCRdb's table is partial and in-frame only. The sample records fewer than 200,000 clones, 91% being singletons. Sequenced here: peripheral blood, sampled 28 days after the second AZD1222 dose. These receptors were obtained from an adult who received the AZD1222 COVID-19 vaccine.

The genes are TRBV19 and TRBJ1-5; a possible D gene is TRBD1 (6 bases). The germline CDR1 and CDR2 sequences are LNHDA and SQIVND (reference sequence). The length of the CDR3 is 15 residues. V was pared by 7 bases and J by 4 bases, with 17 bases between. The CDR3 DNA reads TGTGCCAGTAAAAGATCGCAGGGACAAAATCAGCCCCAGCATTTT. Protein: CASKRSQGQNQPQHF.

This rearrangement joins TRBV18 to TRBJ2-5, with TRBD1 identical over 7 bases. V gave up 2 bases and J gave up 3 bases; unmatched junction bases: 6. The CDR3 is 15 amino acids. Germline CDR1 KGHSH, CDR2 LQKENI. CDR3 DNA sequence: TGTGCCAGCTCACCAATCCGGGACAGAGAAGAGACCCAGTACTTC. It encodes CASSPIRDREETQYF.

The chain carries TRBV2 and TRBJ2-1, with 11 bases lining up with TRBD2. Germline V gene data show CDR1 as SNHLY and CDR2 as FYNNEI. The trim removed 4 bases at V and 3 bases at J, leaving 2 bases unmatched. The CDR3 extends over 15 amino acids. The DNA of the CDR3 is TGTGCCAGCAGTGCTACTAGCGGGGGCTACAATGAGCAGTTCTTC. Its protein product is CASSATSGGYNEQFF.

The rearrangement uses TRBV6-6 and TRBJ1-4, with 7 positions matching TRBD1. The CDR3 totals 15 residues. Germline CDR1 and CDR2: MNHNY and SVGAGI (reference sequence). After removal of 6 bases from V and 5 bases from J, the junction contained 9 bases not matched to a gene. The CDR3 loop is CASRPNRGGNEKLFF. CDR3 in DNA: TGTGCCAGCAGGCCCAACAGGGGAGGGAATGAAAAACTGTTTTTT.

The rearrangement uses TRBV19 and TRBJ1-2; D possibly corresponds to TRBD1 (5 bases). Germline assignment: CDR1 LNHDA and CDR2 SQIVND (reference sequence). This CDR3 region has 14 residues. V shed 5 bases and J shed 3 bases, with 13 bases lying between them. The CDR3 DNA follows: TGTGCCAGTAGTGTTCCGGGACTTCACTATGGCTACACCTTC. This gives the protein CASSVPGLHYGYTF.

This clone was observed a few times. This chain uses TRBV5-3 with TRBJ2-1; D not resolved. TRBV5-3 is reported as an ORF; its role is uncertain. The V end lost 4 bases, the J end lost 5 bases, and 4 bases lay between the germline ends. The CDR3 loop spans 11 amino acids. The chain's CDR3 is CARSIDNEQFF. The CDR3 DNA follows: TGTGCCAGAAGCATTGACAATGAGCAGTTCTTC.

This sequence joins TRBV19 and TRBJ2-7; 10 bases line up with TRBD2. V was pared by 4 bases and J by 2 bases, with 14 bases of the junction left unmatched. The CDR3 length is 18 residues. Per germline, CDR1 LNHDA and CDR2 SQIVND (reference sequence). The CDR3 nucleotides read TGTGCCAGTAGTACAATCGAAAGGACTAGCGGACGCCCCTACGAGCAGTACTTC. Amino acid sequence: CASSTIERTSGRPYEQYF.

The chain has TRBV2 and TRBJ1-1, with a possible D match to TRBD1 (6 bases). The CDR3 consists of 14 residues. V was trimmed by 7 bases and J by 10 bases, leaving 22 bases between them. Germline-derived CDR1 and CDR2 are SNHLY and FYNNEI. Here the CDR3 reads CASNGGGRVVGAFF. CDR3 bases: TGTGCCAGCAATGGGGGGGGCCGCGTAGTTGGAGCTTTCTTT.

The CDR3 DNA reads as TGTGCCAGCAGCCGTGTAGGAGTCCAAGAGACCCAGTACTTC. This encodes CASSRVGVQETQYF. The V gene is TRBV5-5, the J gene TRBJ2-5; D gene ambiguous. Germline lookup yields CDR1 SGHKS and CDR2 YYEKEE (reference sequence). The length of the CDR3 is 14 residues. Trimming shortened V by 4 bases and J by 1 base, and 11 bases separated the two germline ends.

The chain links TRBV18 to TRBJ2-1; 14 positions agree with TRBD2. Germline values: CDR1 KGHSH, CDR2 LQKENI. Unmatched junction bases numbered 7, after V lost 5 bases and J lost 7 bases. The CDR3 has 16 residues. The CDR3 here is CASSSGTSGRGNEQFF. The CDR3 DNA follows: TGTGCCAGCTCATCCGGGACTAGCGGGAGAGGTAATGAGCAGTTCTTC.

CDR3 amino acids: CASSGYRAGSSPLHF. The CDR3 DNA sequence: TGTGCCAGCAGTGGGTACAGGGCCGGGAGTTCACCCCTCCACTTT. This chain joins TRBV25-1 and TRBJ1-6; D may be TRBD1 (6 bases). In germline, CDR1 is MGHDK, CDR2 SYGVNS. V gave up 4 bases and J gave up 9 bases, with 16 bases separating them. CDR3 length equals 15 residues. Full variable domain (outside the CDR3, taken from reference TRBV25-1 and TRBJ1-6): EADIYQTPRYLVIGTGKKITLECSQTMGHDKMYWYQQDPGMELHLIHYSYGVNSTEKGDLSSESTVSRIRTEHFPLTLESARPSHTSQYLCASSGYRAGSSPLHFGNGTRLTVT.

The rearrangement uses TRBV5-6 and TRBJ1-5; no definite D call. The CDR3 sequence is 14 residues long. Germline lookup yields CDR1 SGHDT and CDR2 YYEEEE. Deletions cut 1 base from V and 4 bases from J, with 9 bases between. CDR3 bases: TGTGCCAGCAGCTTGATGTCAACAAATCAGCCCCAGCATTTT. It yields the protein CASSLMSTNQPQHF. Full variable domain (outside the CDR3, taken from reference TRBV5-6 and TRBJ1-5): DAGVTQSPTHLIKTRGQQVTLRCSPKSGHDTVSWYQQALGQGPQFIFQYYEEEERQRGNFPDRFSGHQFPNYSSELNVNALLLGDSALYLCASSLMSTNQPQHFGDGTRLSIL.

The J gene is TRBJ2-7, the V gene TRBV5-1; D assignment may be TRBD1 or TRBD2 (5 bases each). Trimming pared 4 bases from V and 3 bases from J, leaving 14 bases between. The CDR3 is 14 residues long. The germline gives CDR1 SGHRS, CDR2 YFSETQ. CDR3: CASSLGPQDYEQYF. CDR3 nucleotides: TGCGCCAGCAGCCTGGGACCTCAGGACTACGAGCAGTACTTC. Full variable domain (remainder filled in from reference TRBV5-1 and TRBJ2-7): KAGVTQTPRYLIKTRGQQVTLSCSPISGHRSVSWYQQTPGQGLQFLFEYFSETQRNKGNFPGRFSGRQFSNSRSEMNVSTLELGDSALYLCASSLGPQDYEQYFGPGTRLTVT.

This chain links TRBV3-1 (or the pseudogene TRBV3-2) with TRBJ2-2; perhaps TRBD1 as D (5 bases). Germline assignment: CDR1 LGHDT and CDR2 YNNKEL (reference sequence). V was shortened by 4 bases and J by 8 bases, with 8 bases between the two germline ends. The CDR3 length is 12 residues. The CDR3 is CASSPYRGELFF. In DNA, the CDR3 is TGTGCCAGCAGCCCGTACAGGGGGGAGCTGTTTTTT.

The chain joins TRBV4-1 to TRBJ2-1; 7 positions agree with TRBD2. This CDR3 region has 16 residues. Germline trimming cut 2 bases from V and 8 bases from J; bases unmatched to any gene: 12. Per germline, CDR1 MGHRA and CDR2 YSYEKL. The CDR3 DNA reads TGCGCCAGCAGCCAACCCAGGGAGGGGTTTGGGTATGAGCAGTTCTTC. Amino acids: CASSQPREGFGYEQFF.

The chain couples TRBV6-2 or TRBV6-3 to TRBJ1-4; 7 bases align to TRBD1. Trimming at V came to 4 bases and at J to 4 bases, leaving 3 bases not matched to a gene. CDR1 is MNHEY, CDR2 SVGEGT, per germline. This CDR3 comprises 14 residues. Here the CDR3 reads CASSSGQSNEKLFF. The CDR3 DNA is TGTGCCAGCAGTTCGGGACAGAGTAATGAAAAACTGTTTTTT.

This clone was picked up one time. The V call is TRBV10-2, the J call TRBJ2-2, with TRBD1 identical over 7 bases. Germline V gene sequence: CDR1 WSHSY, CDR2 SAAADI. With 11 bases clipped from V and 0 bases from J, the junction kept 12 bases outside the gene matches. The CDR3 covers 16 residues. The CDR3 region is CAAMGGRGSNTGELFF. CDR3 DNA: TGCGCCGCCATGGGTGGCAGGGGGTCGAACACCGGGGAGCTGTTTTTT.

This clone was observed a few times. The chain is built from TRBV5-4 and TRBJ2-2, with 10 bases that match TRBD2. This CDR3 has 15 amino acids. J lost 6 bases, V lost 4 bases, and 6 bases had no gene match. CDR1 and CDR2 (germline): SGHNT, YYREEE (reference sequence). The CDR3, as DNA: TGTGCCAGCAGCCCCGTGGGACTAGCGTCCGGGGAGCTGTTTTTT. Encoded protein: CASSPVGLASGELFF.

CDR3 DNA sequence: TGTGCCTGGAGCCCCGGGACTAGCTGGGAGCAGTTCTTC. Its protein is CAWSPGTSWEQFF. The V and J genes are TRBV30 and TRBJ2-1; 9 nucleotides line up with TRBD2. The CDR3 has 13 residues. Germline loops: CDR1 GTSNPN, CDR2 SVGIG (reference sequence). After removal of 3 bases from V and 10 bases from J, the junction contained 7 bases not matched to a gene.

This clone has just one count. The chain uses TRBV29-1 and TRBJ1-3, with D perhaps TRBD1 (5 bases). Germline values: CDR1 SQVTM, CDR2 ANQGSEA. Trimming removed 3 bases at V and 4 bases at J, with 10 bases between. CDR3 length equals 13 residues. CDR3 coding DNA: TGCAGCGTTGAGTTAAACAGGGGAAACACCATATATTTT. Protein: CSVELNRGNTIYF.